The 13 T cell receptor beta chains below come from one sample, sequenced in a study of blood T cells in healthy people across ages. A second PCR of 7 to 11 cycles used a sample-barcoded 5' primer and a J-beta primer mix. A single record per CDR3 protein comes from TCRdb applying MiXCR to the 5' RACE reads. The repertoire holds about 970,000 distinct CDR3 sequences, around 54% seen once, with roughly a fifth in the top ten. Specimen: blood. The receptors originated from a woman between 55 and 75 years old in good health.

In its sample, this clonotype was seen a few times. The chain has TRBV14 and TRBJ1-1; D not resolved. Germline V gene lookup returns CDR1 SGHDN and CDR2 FVKESK. The CDR3 runs 13 residues. Trimming shortened V by 7 bases and J by 1 base, and 10 bases separated the two germline ends. The CDR3 sequence is CASTPLGNTEAFF. In DNA form, the CDR3 reads TGTGCCAGCACCCCCCTCGGGAACACTGAAGCTTTCTTT.

The V and J genes are TRBV29-1 and TRBJ2-5; 7 bases line up with TRBD2. This CDR3 comprises 13 residues. V lost 4 bases, J lost 2 bases, and 4 bases stayed unmatched. Germline V gene sequence: CDR1 SQVTM, CDR2 ANQGSEA. CDR3 sequence reads: CSVVTSEQETQYF. CDR3 coding DNA: TGCAGCGTTGTAACTAGCGAGCAAGAGACCCAGTACTTC.

CDR3 DNA: TGTGCCAGCAGCCGGGACGATAACGAGCAGTACTTC. Translated: CASSRDDNEQYF. The V and J genes are TRBV2 and TRBJ2-7; D may correspond to TRBD1 or TRBD2 (5 bases each). The CDR3 contains 12 residues. Trimming removed 6 bases from V and 5 bases from J, with 11 bases in between. Germline V gene data show CDR1 as SNHLY and CDR2 as FYNNEI.

V usage is TRBV12-3 or TRBV12-4 and J usage is TRBJ2-1, with a possible D match to TRBD2 (6 bases). V gave up 3 bases and J gave up 7 bases, with 16 bases separating them. CDR3 size: 15 residues. The CDR3 sequence is CASSFSGSFANEQFF. In DNA, the CDR3 is TGTGCCAGCAGTTTTTCCGGGAGTTTCGCGAATGAGCAGTTCTTC.

The gene calls are TRBV10-1 and TRBJ2-1; unclear D gene. The CDR3 has 14 amino acids. Trimming pared 2 bases from V and 4 bases from J, leaving 9 bases between. Germline V lookup: CDR1 WNHNN, CDR2 SYGVQD (reference sequence). The CDR3 region is CASSEPGEYNEQFF. Written as DNA, the CDR3 is TGCGCCAGCAGTGAGCCTGGGGAATACAATGAGCAGTTCTTC.

The chain joins TRBV7-3 to TRBJ2-1; D remains ambiguous. V was shortened by 5 bases and J by 3 bases, with 11 bases between the two germline ends. The CDR3 has 14 residues. CDR1 and CDR2 from the germline V gene are SGHTA and FQGTGA. This CDR3 is CASSLIAGYNEQFF. In nucleotides, the CDR3 is TGTGCCAGCAGCCTAATAGCAGGCTACAATGAGCAGTTCTTC. The full variable domain, rest sourced from reference TRBV7-3 and TRBJ2-1, is GAGVSQTPSNKVTEKGKYVELRCDPISGHTALYWYRQSLGQGPEFLIYFQGTGAADDSGLPNDRFFAVRPEGSVSTLKIQRTERGDSAVYLCASSLIAGYNEQFFGPGTRLTVL.

This chain connects TRBV20-1 to TRBJ2-4; D call uncertain. The DNA end is more similar to TRBJ2-7, so the J call may be wrong. CDR3 length: 13 amino acids. Germline assignment: CDR1 DFQATT and CDR2 SNEGSKA (reference sequence). The CDR3 nucleotides read TGCAGTGCTAGAGCCGGCTACCCGATCGAGCAGTACTTC. It specifies CSARAGYPIEQYF.

The rearrangement links TRBV5-1 to TRBJ1-1; TRBD1 aligns across 11 bases. CDR1 is SGHRS, CDR2 YFSETQ, per germline. The CDR3 is 15 amino acids. With V trimmed by 4 bases and J by 4 bases, 6 bases remained unmatched. The CDR3: CASSTGTGGRTEAFF. DNA of the CDR3: TGCGCCAGCAGCACCGGGACAGGGGGTCGCACTGAAGCTTTCTTT.

This clonotype appeared many times. The chain combines TRBV7-9 with TRBJ1-2; TRBD1 aligns across 10 bases. The CDR3 is 15 amino acids. The V gene's germline CDR1 is SEHNR and CDR2 FQNEAQ (reference sequence). V was clipped by 5 bases and J by 6 bases; unmatched bases: 9. The CDR3 DNA reads as TGTGCCAGCAGCAGTTTCGGGACAGGGGAAAATGGCTACACCTTC. Translation gives CASSSFGTGENGYTF.

This clonotype was found once. The chain employs TRBV4-2 and TRBJ2-1, with D possibly matching TRBD2 (5 bases). Germline V gene sequence: CDR1 LGHNA, CDR2 YNFKEQ. Trimming took off 4 bases at V and 5 bases at J, with 12 bases between the two ends. This CDR3 comprises 14 residues. DNA of the CDR3: TGTGCCAGCAGCCTCGGACCGAGGGACAATGAGCAGTTCTTC. It encodes CASSLGPRDNEQFF.

This clonotype came up a few times. This chain links TRBV20-1 with TRBJ2-3; D possibly corresponds to TRBD2 (7 bases). V was cut by 3 bases and J by 4 bases, with 14 bases left in between. The CDR3 is 14 amino acids. The germline V gene encodes CDR1 DFQATT and CDR2 SNEGSKA (reference sequence). The CDR3 DNA reads TGCAGTGCTAGTGGGGGGGCGCTGGCAGATACGCAGTATTTT. Its protein product is CSASGGALADTQYF.

The chain joins TRBV28 to TRBJ1-5, with 10 positions matching TRBD1. The V segment lost 4 bases and the J segment 7 bases; nucleotides outside the gene matches: 7. Germline V gene data show CDR1 as MDHEN and CDR2 as SYDVKM. This CDR3 has 15 amino acids. This chain's CDR3 is CASSSPGTGEQPQHF. The CDR3 DNA follows: TGTGCCAGCAGTTCCCCCGGGACAGGGGAACAGCCCCAGCATTTT.

This clonotype has more than one count but fewer than ten. The chain employs TRBV9 and TRBJ2-3, with D uncertain. The germline V gene has CDR1 SGDLS and CDR2 YYNGEE. The CDR3 loop spans 14 amino acids. V was shortened by 3 bases and J by 4 bases, with 12 bases between the two germline ends. The CDR3 region has the DNA TGTGCCAGCAGCGCGGCGTCAAGCGCAGATACGCAGTATTTT. Translated, it gives CASSAASSADTQYF.